The 20 T cell receptor beta chains below were found in one sample sequenced in a study of OX40 agonist ivuxolimab in advanced cancers. Sequencing used immunoSEQ multiplex PCR; TCRdb keeps in-frame clones, though not all of them. This table has roughly 70,000 clones, about 87% appearing once. This specimen was CD4+ or CD8+ T cells sorted from blood, taken in a trial of the OX40 agonist ivuxolimab. The receptors shown here come from an adult with an advanced solid tumor such as melanoma, head and neck, liver or kidney cancer.

The CDR3 reads CASSYGTGLYEQYF. As DNA, the CDR3 is TGTGCCAGCAGTTACGGGACAGGCCTCTACGAGCAGTACTTC. The chain is built from TRBV6-6 and TRBJ2-7, with 8 bases that match TRBD1. CDR1 MNHNY and CDR2 SVGAGI come from the germline V gene (reference sequence). The trim removed 2 bases at V and 3 bases at J, leaving 3 bases unmatched. The CDR3 is made up of 14 amino acids.

The rearrangement links TRBV5-4 to TRBJ2-2; no firm D call. The germline V gene encodes CDR1 SGHNT and CDR2 YYREEE (reference sequence). The CDR3 consists of 12 residues. V was trimmed by 3 bases and J by 3 bases, leaving 3 bases between them. CDR3 sequence: CASSYDTGELFF. The CDR3, as DNA: TGTGCCAGCAGCTACGACACCGGGGAGCTGTTTTTT.

The V call is TRBV30, the J call TRBJ2-1, with 12 bases matching TRBD2. The trim removed 7 bases at V and 10 bases at J, leaving 23 bases unmatched. The CDR3 runs to 18 residues. Germline CDR1 GTSNPN, CDR2 SVGIG (reference sequence). This CDR3 reads CAYSLDRAFASGRVEQFF. CDR3 sequence (DNA): TGTGCCTACTCCCTCGACAGGGCCTTCGCTAGCGGGAGGGTAGAGCAGTTCTTC.

This chain joins TRBV7-2 and TRBJ1-2; a weak D match, TRBD1 (6 bases). Germline V gene sequence: CDR1 SGHTA, CDR2 FQGNSA. The germline V and J ends were trimmed by 5 bases and 8 bases, with 21 bases remaining between them. This CDR3 has 15 residues. The CDR3 is CASSPLQGLYGGYTF. The CDR3 bases are TGTGCCAGCAGCCCATTACAGGGCCTCTATGGGGGCTACACCTTC.

The chain employs TRBV4-2 and TRBJ1-6; 8 bases fit TRBD1. Germline trimming cut 3 bases from V and 4 bases from J; bases unmatched to any gene: 5. The CDR3 totals 16 residues. In germline, CDR1 is LGHNA, CDR2 YNFKEQ. CDR3 region: CASSQDRASYNSPLHF. DNA for the CDR3: TGTGCCAGCAGCCAGGACAGGGCGAGTTATAATTCACCCCTCCACTTT.

The chain joins TRBV2 to TRBJ2-1; 7 bases fit TRBD2. Germline assignment: CDR1 SNHLY and CDR2 FYNNEI. This CDR3 region has 15 residues. The J segment lost 8 bases and the V segment lost 0 bases, leaving 7 bases of the junction unmatched. The CDR3 bases are TGTGCCAGCAGTGAAGCGGCGGGAGAAATAGATGAGCAGTTCTTC. It specifies CASSEAAGEIDEQFF.

The rearrangement joins TRBV30 to TRBJ2-7; the D is unclear. V was clipped by 2 bases and J by 3 bases, with 14 bases between them. The germline gives CDR1 GTSNPN, CDR2 SVGIG (reference sequence). This CDR3 is built from 14 residues. CDR3 loop: CAWSPSLDRYEQYF. CDR3 coding DNA: TGTGCCTGGAGTCCAAGTTTGGATCGCTACGAGCAGTACTTC.

This rearrangement joins TRBV19 to TRBJ1-4; the D is unclear. CDR3 size: 13 residues. The ends were cut back, 7 bases at V and 6 bases at J, with 12 bases in the middle. Per the germline V gene, CDR1 is LNHDA and CDR2 is SQIVND (reference sequence). CDR3 sequence (DNA): TGTGCCAGTACGCGGGAGATAGATGAAAAACTGTTTTTT. Translation gives CASTREIDEKLFF.

V usage is TRBV5-4 and J usage is TRBJ2-7; D is possibly TRBD2 (6 bases). With 0 bases removed from V and 2 bases from J, the gap between germline ends came to 21 bases. The CDR3 runs to 18 residues. From germline, CDR1 is SGHNT and CDR2 YYREEE (reference sequence). For the CDR3, the DNA is TGTGCCAGCAGCTTGGGACTAGTAAGTTCTGCATATGCCTACGAGCAGTACTTC. This translates into CASSLGLVSSAYAYEQYF.

CDR3 sequence reads: CSVEVGQGTNEQYF. DNA of the CDR3: TGCAGCGTTGAGGTGGGACAGGGAACCAACGAGCAGTACTTC. The rearrangement joins TRBV29-1 to TRBJ2-7; TRBD1 agrees at 9 bases. The CDR3 has 14 amino acids. The junction had 8 bases not matched to a gene; V was cut back by 3 bases and J by 5 bases. Germline CDR1 and CDR2: SQVTM and ANQGSEA.

A note on this clone: The same CDR3 arises from other DNA sequences in this sample as well. The chain combines TRBV5-4 with TRBJ2-5; 8 bases line up with TRBD2. V gave up 2 bases and J gave up 2 bases; unmatched junction bases: 2. This CDR3 region has 14 residues. CDR1 is SGHNT, CDR2 YYREEE, per germline (reference sequence). As DNA, the CDR3 is TGTGCCAGCAGCTTAGCGGGAGCGCAAGAGACCCAGTACTTC. Protein product: CASSLAGAQETQYF.

The V and J genes are TRBV30 and TRBJ1-1; no definite D call. CDR3 length: 11 residues. V gave up 0 bases and J gave up 8 bases, with 7 bases separating them. Germline lookup yields CDR1 GTSNPN and CDR2 SVGIG (reference sequence). CDR3 bases: TGTGCCTGGAGTGTAAGAAGAGAAGCTTTCTTT. Translated: CAWSVRREAFF.

This clone was recorded once. The chain combines TRBV18 with TRBJ1-4; TRBD1 agrees at 9 bases. Germline V gene lookup returns CDR1 KGHSH and CDR2 LQKENI. After removal of 2 bases from V and 7 bases from J, the junction contained 2 bases not matched to a gene. The CDR3 is 14 amino acids. CDR3 residues: CASSPGTGTEKLFF. DNA of the CDR3: TGTGCCAGCTCACCAGGGACAGGGACTGAAAAACTGTTTTTT.

CDR3: CASGTGSGTQYF. The CDR3 nucleotides read TGTGCCAGCGGGACAGGGTCAGGGACCCAGTACTTC. This sequence joins TRBV19 and TRBJ2-5; 9 nucleotides agree with TRBD1. The V and J ends lost 9 bases and 7 bases, in that order; junction bases with no gene match: 6. The CDR3 is 12 amino acids. The V gene's germline CDR1 is LNHDA and CDR2 SQIVND (reference sequence).

This sequence joins TRBV29-1 and TRBJ2-1; 13 nucleotides match TRBD2. The CDR3 length is 15 residues. CDR1 is SQVTM, CDR2 ANQGSEA, per germline. V lost 4 bases, J lost 0 bases, and 0 bases stayed unmatched. CDR3 DNA: TGCAGCGTTGGGACTAGCGGGAGCTCCTACAATGAGCAGTTCTTC. It translates to CSVGTSGSSYNEQFF.

This sequence joins TRBV5-8 and TRBJ1-2; unclear D gene. The CDR3 totals 13 residues. The V gene's germline CDR1 is SGHTS and CDR2 YDEGEE. V lost 4 bases to trimming and J lost 8 bases, with 15 bases between them. CDR3 sequence: CASSQVRAGGYTF. As DNA, the CDR3 is TGTGCCAGCAGCCAGGTTAGGGCTGGCGGCTACACCTTC. Full variable domain (rest looked up from reference TRBV5-8 and TRBJ1-2): EAGVTQSPTHLIKTRGQQATLRCSPISGHTSVYWYQQALGLGLQFLLWYDEGEERNRGNFPPRFSGRQFPNYSSELNVNALELEDSALYLCASSQVRAGGYTFGSGTRLTVV.

The chain employs TRBV30 and TRBJ2-3, with 16 bases aligning to TRBD2. The CDR3 is 17 amino acids. Germline V gene lookup returns CDR1 GTSNPN and CDR2 SVGIG (reference sequence). The ends lost 1 base at V and 3 bases at J; junction bases unmatched: 4. The CDR3 nucleotides read TGTGCCTGGAGTGGGCCGGGACTAGCGGGGGGGACAGATACGCAGTATTTT. This sequence encodes CAWSGPGLAGGTDTQYF.

The genes are TRBV7-6 and TRBJ1-5; unclear D gene. CDR1 and CDR2 from the germline V gene are SGHVS and FNYEAQ. V was shortened by 1 base and J by 3 bases, with 4 bases between the two germline ends. CDR3 length: 13 amino acids. The CDR3 sequence: CASSLESNQPQHF. As DNA, the CDR3 is TGTGCCAGCAGCTTAGAATCCAATCAGCCCCAGCATTTT.

This rearrangement joins TRBV5-1 to TRBJ2-3; no clear D. The CDR3 spans 14 residues. Germline V CDR1 and CDR2: SGHRS, YFSETQ. Trimming shortened V by 4 bases and J by 2 bases, and 11 bases separated the two germline ends. The CDR3 is CASSGRSPTDTQYF. The DNA for the CDR3 is TGCGCCAGCAGCGGCAGGTCCCCCACAGATACGCAGTATTTT.

This clone was counted between two and nine times. The gene calls are TRBV2 and TRBJ2-7, with D uncertain. The germline CDR1 and CDR2 sequences are SNHLY and FYNNEI. The CDR3 is 12 amino acids. V was pared by 7 bases and J by 7 bases, with 14 bases between. The CDR3 is CASTFLYGEQYF. The CDR3 bases are TGTGCCAGCACTTTCCTTTATGGGGAGCAGTACTTC.